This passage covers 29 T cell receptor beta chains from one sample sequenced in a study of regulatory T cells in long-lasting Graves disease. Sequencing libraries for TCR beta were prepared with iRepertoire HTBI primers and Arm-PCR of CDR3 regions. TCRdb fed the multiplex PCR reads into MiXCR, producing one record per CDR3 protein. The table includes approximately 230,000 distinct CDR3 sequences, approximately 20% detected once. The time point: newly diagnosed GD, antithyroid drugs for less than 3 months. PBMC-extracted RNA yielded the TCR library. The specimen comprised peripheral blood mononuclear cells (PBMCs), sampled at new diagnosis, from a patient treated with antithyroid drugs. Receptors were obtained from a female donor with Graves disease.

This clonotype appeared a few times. Here the CDR3 DNA reads TGCGCCAGCAGCCTGAGACAGGGGGCCCGCAATGAGCAGTTCTTC. It translates to CASSLRQGARNEQFF. The rearrangement links TRBV4-1 to TRBJ2-1; 10 bases are shared with TRBD1. This CDR3 spans 15 amino acids. With V trimmed by 4 bases and J by 6 bases, 6 bases remained unmatched. CDR1 MGHRA and CDR2 YSYEKL come from the germline V gene.

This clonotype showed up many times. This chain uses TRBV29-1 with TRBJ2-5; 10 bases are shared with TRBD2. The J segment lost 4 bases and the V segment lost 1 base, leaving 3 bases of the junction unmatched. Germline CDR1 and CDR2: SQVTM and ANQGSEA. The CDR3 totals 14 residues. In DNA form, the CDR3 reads TGCAGCGTTGAAGCTAGCGGGAGCTCAGAGACCCAGTACTTC. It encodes CSVEASGSSETQYF.

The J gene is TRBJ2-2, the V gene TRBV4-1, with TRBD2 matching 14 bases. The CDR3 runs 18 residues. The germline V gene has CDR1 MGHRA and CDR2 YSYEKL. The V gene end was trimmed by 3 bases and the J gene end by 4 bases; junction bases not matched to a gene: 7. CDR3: CASSQGGLAGVGTGELFF. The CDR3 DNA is TGCGCCAGCAGCCAGGGGGGACTAGCGGGAGTTGGCACCGGGGAGCTGTTTTTT.

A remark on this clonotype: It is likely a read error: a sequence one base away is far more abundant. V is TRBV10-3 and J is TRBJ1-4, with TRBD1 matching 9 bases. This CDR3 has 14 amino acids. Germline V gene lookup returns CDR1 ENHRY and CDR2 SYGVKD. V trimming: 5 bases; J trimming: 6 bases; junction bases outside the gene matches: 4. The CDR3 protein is CAISLDRGYEKLFF. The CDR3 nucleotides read TGTGCCATCAGTTTGGACAGGGGCTATGAAAAACTGTTTTTT.

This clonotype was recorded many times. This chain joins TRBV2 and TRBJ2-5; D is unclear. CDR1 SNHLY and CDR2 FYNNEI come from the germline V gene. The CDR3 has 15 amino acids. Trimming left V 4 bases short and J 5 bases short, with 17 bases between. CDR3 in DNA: TGTGCCAGCAGTGGATTCCATAATCTAGGGGAGACCCAGTACTTC. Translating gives CASSGFHNLGETQYF.

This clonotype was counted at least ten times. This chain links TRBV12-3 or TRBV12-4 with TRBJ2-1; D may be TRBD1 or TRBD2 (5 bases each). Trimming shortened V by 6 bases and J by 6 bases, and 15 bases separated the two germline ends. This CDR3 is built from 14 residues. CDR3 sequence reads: CASRGTLHPNEQFF. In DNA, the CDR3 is TGTGCCAGCAGAGGGACCCTGCACCCCAATGAGCAGTTCTTC.

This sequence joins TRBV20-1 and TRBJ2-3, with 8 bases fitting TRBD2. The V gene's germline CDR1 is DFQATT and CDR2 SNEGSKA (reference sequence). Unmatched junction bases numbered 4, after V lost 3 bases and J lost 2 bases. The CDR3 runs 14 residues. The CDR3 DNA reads TGCAGTGCTAGTACGGGAGGGTTCACAGATACGCAGTATTTT. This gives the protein CSASTGGFTDTQYF.

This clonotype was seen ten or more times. CDR3 nucleotides: TGCAGTGCTATATATCAGGGTGCCGACAATGAGCAGTTCTTC. The encoded protein is CSAIYQGADNEQFF. The genes are TRBV20-1 and TRBJ2-1, with D possibly being TRBD1 (5 bases). With 4 bases removed from V and 5 bases from J, the gap between germline ends came to 15 bases. The germline CDR1 and CDR2 sequences are DFQATT and SNEGSKA (reference sequence). The CDR3 loop spans 14 amino acids.

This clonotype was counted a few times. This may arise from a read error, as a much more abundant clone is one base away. The DNA of the CDR3 is TGTGCCGGCAGTGGGGGGCAGAACAATCAGCCCCAGCATTTT. Amino acids: CAGSGGQNNQPQHF. The rearrangement uses TRBV6-1 and TRBJ1-5, with a weak D call TRBD1 (6 bases). Germline-derived CDR1 and CDR2 are MNHNS and SASEGT. This CDR3 is built from 14 residues.

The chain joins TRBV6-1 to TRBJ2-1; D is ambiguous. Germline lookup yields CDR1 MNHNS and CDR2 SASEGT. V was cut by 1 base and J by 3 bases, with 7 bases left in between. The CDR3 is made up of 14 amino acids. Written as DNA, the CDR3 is TGTGCCAGCAGTGAAGGAATTGACTACAATGAGCAGTTCTTC. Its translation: CASSEGIDYNEQFF.

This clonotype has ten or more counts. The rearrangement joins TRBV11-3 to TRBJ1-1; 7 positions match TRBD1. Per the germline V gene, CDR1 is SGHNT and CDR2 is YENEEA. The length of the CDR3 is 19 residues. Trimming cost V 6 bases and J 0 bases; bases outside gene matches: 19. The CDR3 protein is CASRRDSWVGDPMNTEAFF. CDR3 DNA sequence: TGTGCCAGCAGAAGGGACAGCTGGGTGGGCGATCCTATGAACACTGAAGCTTTCTTT.

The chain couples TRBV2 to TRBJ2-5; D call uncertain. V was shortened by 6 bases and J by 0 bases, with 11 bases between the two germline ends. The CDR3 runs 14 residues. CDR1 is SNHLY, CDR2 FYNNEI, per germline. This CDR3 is CASRFGRDQETQYF. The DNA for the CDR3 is TGTGCCAGCAGATTTGGACGGGACCAAGAGACCCAGTACTTC. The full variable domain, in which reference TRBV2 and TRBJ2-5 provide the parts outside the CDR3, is EPEVTQTPSHQVTQMGQEVILRCVPISNHLYFYWYRQILGQKVEFLVSFYNNEISEKSEIFDDQFSVERPDGSNFTLKIRSTKLEDSAMYFCASRFGRDQETQYFGPGTRLLVL.

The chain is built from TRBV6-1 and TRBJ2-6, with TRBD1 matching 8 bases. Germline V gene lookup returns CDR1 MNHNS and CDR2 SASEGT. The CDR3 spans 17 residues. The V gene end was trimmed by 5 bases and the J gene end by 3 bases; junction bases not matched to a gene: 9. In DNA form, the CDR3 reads TGTGCCAGCAGTCTCGAGCAGGGGGCGAGTGGGGCCAACGTCCTGACTTTC. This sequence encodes CASSLEQGASGANVLTF.

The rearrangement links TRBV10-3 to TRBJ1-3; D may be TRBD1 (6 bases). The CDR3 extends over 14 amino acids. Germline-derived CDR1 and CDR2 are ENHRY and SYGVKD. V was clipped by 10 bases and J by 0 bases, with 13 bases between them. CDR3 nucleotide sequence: TGTGCCACCAAGGGGGGTAGCTCTGGAAACACCATATATTTT. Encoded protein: CATKGGSSGNTIYF.

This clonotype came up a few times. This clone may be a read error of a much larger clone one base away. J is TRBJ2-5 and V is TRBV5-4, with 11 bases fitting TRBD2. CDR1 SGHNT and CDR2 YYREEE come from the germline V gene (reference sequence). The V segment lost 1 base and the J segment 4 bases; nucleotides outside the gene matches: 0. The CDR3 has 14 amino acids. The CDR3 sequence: CASSLLAGGETQYF. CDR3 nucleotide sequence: TGTGCCAGCAGCTTGCTAGCGGGAGGAGAGACCCAGTACTTC.

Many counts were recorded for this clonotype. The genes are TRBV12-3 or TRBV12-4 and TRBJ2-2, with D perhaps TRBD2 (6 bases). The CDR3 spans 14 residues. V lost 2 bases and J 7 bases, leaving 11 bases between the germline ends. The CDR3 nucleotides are TGTGCCAGCAGTTTACGGGAGTGGAACGGGGAGCTGTTTTTT. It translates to CASSLREWNGELFF.

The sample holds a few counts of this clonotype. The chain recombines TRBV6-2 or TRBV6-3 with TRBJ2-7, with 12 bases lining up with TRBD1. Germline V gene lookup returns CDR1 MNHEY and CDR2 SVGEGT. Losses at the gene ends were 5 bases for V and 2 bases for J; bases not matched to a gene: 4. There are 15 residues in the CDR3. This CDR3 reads CASSQGQGAAYEQYF. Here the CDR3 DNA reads TGTGCCAGCAGTCAGGGACAGGGGGCAGCCTACGAGCAGTACTTC.

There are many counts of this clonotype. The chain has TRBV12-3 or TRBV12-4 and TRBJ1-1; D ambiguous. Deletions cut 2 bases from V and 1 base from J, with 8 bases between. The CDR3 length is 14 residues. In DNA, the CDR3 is TGTGCCAGCAGTTTATTCCCGGGGAACACTGAAGCTTTCTTT. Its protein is CASSLFPGNTEAFF.

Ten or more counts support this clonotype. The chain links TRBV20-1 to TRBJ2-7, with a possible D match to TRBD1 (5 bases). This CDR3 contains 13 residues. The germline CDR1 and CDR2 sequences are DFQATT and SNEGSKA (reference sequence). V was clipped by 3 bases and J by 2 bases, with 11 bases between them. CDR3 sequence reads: CSASPTATYEQYF. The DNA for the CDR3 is TGCAGTGCTAGCCCGACAGCCACCTACGAGCAGTACTTC.

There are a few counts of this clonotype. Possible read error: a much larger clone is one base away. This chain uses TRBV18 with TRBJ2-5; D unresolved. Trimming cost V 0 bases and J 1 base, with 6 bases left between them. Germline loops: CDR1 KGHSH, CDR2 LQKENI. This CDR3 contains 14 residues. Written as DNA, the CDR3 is TGTGCCAGCTCACCACCGTACGGCCAAGAGACCCAGTACTTC. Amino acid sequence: CASSPPYGQETQYF.

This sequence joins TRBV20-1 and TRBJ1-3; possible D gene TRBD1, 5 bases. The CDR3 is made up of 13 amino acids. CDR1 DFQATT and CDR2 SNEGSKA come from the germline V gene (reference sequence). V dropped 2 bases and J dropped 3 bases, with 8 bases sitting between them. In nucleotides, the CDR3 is TGCAGTGCTAGACCAGGGTTTGGAAACACCATATATTTT. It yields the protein CSARPGFGNTIYF.

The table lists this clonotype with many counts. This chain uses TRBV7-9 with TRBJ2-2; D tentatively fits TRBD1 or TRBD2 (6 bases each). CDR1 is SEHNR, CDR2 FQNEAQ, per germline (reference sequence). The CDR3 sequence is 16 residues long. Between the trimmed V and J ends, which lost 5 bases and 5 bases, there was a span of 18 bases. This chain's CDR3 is CASSAGGGTRTGELFF. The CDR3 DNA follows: TGTGCCAGCAGCGCCGGAGGGGGAACTAGAACCGGGGAGCTGTTTTTT. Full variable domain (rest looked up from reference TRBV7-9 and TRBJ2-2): DTGVSQNPRHKITKRGQNVTFRCDPISEHNRLYWYRQTLGQGPEFLTYFQNEAQLEKSRLLSDRFSAERPKGSFSTLEIQRTEQGDSAMYLCASSAGGGTRTGELFFGEGSRLTVL.

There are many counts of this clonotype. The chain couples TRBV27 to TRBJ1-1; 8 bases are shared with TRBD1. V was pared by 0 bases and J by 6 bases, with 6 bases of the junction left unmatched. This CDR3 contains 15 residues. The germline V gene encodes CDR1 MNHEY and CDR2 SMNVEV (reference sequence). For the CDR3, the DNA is TGTGCCAGCAGTTTATCCCCGGACAGGGTGGCTGAAGCTTTCTTT. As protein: CASSLSPDRVAEAFF.

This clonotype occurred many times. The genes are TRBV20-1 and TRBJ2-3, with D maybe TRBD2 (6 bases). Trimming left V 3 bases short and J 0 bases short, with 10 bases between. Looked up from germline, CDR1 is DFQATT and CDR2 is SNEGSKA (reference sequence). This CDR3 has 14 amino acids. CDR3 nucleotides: TGCAGTGCTAGGGAAGCGGGTAGCACAGATACGCAGTATTTT. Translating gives CSAREAGSTDTQYF.

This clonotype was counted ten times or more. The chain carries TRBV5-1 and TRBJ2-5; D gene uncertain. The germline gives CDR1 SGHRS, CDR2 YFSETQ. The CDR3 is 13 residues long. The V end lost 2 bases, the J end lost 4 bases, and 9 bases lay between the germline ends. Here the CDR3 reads CASSFRLRETQYF. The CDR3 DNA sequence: TGCGCCAGCAGCTTCAGGCTGAGAGAGACCCAGTACTTC.

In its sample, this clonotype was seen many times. CDR3 DNA sequence: TGTGCCAGCAGTTACTCGAGGGGGCGAACCTACGAGCAGTACTTC. Protein sequence: CASSYSRGRTYEQYF. This rearrangement joins TRBV6-5 to TRBJ2-7; 7 nucleotides align to TRBD1. Germline CDR1 is MNHEY and CDR2 is SVGAGI. The CDR3 extends over 15 amino acids. The ends lost 0 bases at V and 2 bases at J; junction bases unmatched: 4.

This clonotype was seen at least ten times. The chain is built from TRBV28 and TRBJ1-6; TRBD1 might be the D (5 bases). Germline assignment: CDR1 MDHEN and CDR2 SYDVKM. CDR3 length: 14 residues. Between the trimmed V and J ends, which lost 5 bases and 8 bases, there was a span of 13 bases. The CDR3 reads CASSPGTGHSPLHF. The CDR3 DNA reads TGTGCCAGCAGTCCCGGGACGGGGCATTCACCCCTCCACTTT. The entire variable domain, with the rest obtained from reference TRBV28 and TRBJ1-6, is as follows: DVKVTQSSRYLVKRTGEKVFLECVQDMDHENMFWYRQDPGLGLRLIYFSYDVKMKEKGDIPEGYSVSREKKERFSLILESASTNQTSMYLCASSPGTGHSPLHFGNGTRLTVT.

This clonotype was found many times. The CDR3 DNA follows: TGTGCCAGCAGCTTAGTAGGTGAGCAGTTCTTC. Its protein is CASSLVGEQFF. The rearrangement uses TRBV7-9 and TRBJ2-1; no firm D call. The CDR3 spans 11 residues. The germline V gene has CDR1 SEHNR and CDR2 FQNEAQ (reference sequence). V lost 1 base, J lost 9 bases, and 4 bases lay in between.

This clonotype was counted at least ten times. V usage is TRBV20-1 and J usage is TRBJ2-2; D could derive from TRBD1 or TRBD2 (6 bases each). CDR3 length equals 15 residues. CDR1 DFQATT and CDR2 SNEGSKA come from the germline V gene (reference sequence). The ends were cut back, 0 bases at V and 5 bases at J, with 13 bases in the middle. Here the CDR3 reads CSARDPGARTGELFF. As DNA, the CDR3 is TGCAGTGCTAGAGATCCGGGGGCGCGGACCGGGGAGCTGTTTTTT.